The 2 T cell receptor beta chains presented below share a single source sample, sequenced in a study of T cells in Graves' hyperthyroidism and ophthalmopathy. Template material for amplifying TCR beta CDR3 regions consisted of RNA transcripts. First-round RT-PCR of the TCR CDR3 relied on the HTBI primer set. TCRdb re-derived calls from the multiplex PCR reads in MiXCR, one entry per CDR3 protein. The sample lists roughly 510,000 distinct CDR3 sequences, less than 25% occurring once. Material: blood. The receptors stem from a man aged 18 to 30 with Graves' hyperthyroidism.

This clonotype was counted at least ten times. The chain combines TRBV11-1 with TRBJ1-1, with a possible D match to TRBD1 (5 bases). The CDR3 has 16 residues. Trimming cost V 0 bases and J 1 base, with 12 bases left between them. Germline V lookup: CDR1 SGHAT, CDR2 FQDESV (reference sequence). The CDR3 protein is CASSLAPGGSNTEAFF. Written as DNA, the CDR3 is TGTGCCAGCAGCTTAGCCCCGGGGGGATCGAACACTGAAGCTTTCTTT.

This clonotype has a count of ten or more. The chain employs TRBV29-1 and TRBJ1-1, with 9 positions matching TRBD1. Unmatched junction bases numbered 8, after V lost 6 bases and J lost 3 bases. This CDR3 is 14 amino acids long. Germline CDR1 is SQVTM and CDR2 is ANQGSEA. The CDR3 reads CSVRRDREDTEAFF. CDR3 sequence (DNA): TGCAGCGTACGACGGGACAGGGAAGACACTGAAGCTTTCTTT.